The present entry profiles one T cell receptor (beta chain) with its context. What it recognizes is unknown. The data are from a study of cytotoxic CD8 clonotypes in ibrutinib-treated CLL. Study conclusions and caveats: Circulating CD8+ T-cell counts were tracked by baseline clonality, which exceeded that of age-matched healthy donors.

Sequencing used immunoSEQ multiplex PCR; TCRdb keeps in-frame clones, though not all of them. The sample yields approximately 9,200 clones, 60% to 80% seen once. The V and J ends lost 8 bases and 9 bases, in that order; junction bases with no gene match: 10. CDR1 LNHNV and CDR2 YYDKDF come from the germline V gene (reference sequence). The CDR3 totals 14 residues. This material consisted of PBMCs, taken before ibrutinib treatment. The V gene is TRBV15, the J gene TRBJ2-1, with 10 bases fitting TRBD2. The source is a human donor with chronic lymphocytic leukemia. CDR3 bases: TGTGCCACCGGGTGGCTAGCGGGAGAGAGTGAGCAGTTCTTC. Amino acid sequence: CATGWLAGESEQFF.